The next 5 T cell receptor beta chains were all read from a single sample in a study of cytomegalovirus exposure and HLA in healthy donors. PCR involved 60 Vbeta and 13 Jbeta primers. This table comes from immunoSEQ multiplex PCR, and its TCRdb copy is limited to in-frame clones, with some not included. The sample has 150,000 to 200,000 clones, 75% to 85% seen once; the top ten hold 2% to 2.5%. Sequences were obtained from PBMCs. These TCRs come from a woman aged 45-59 years in good health and CMV-seronegative.

The chain is built from TRBV5-8 and TRBJ1-4; TRBD1 matches at 7 bases. The J segment lost 8 bases and the V segment lost 7 bases, leaving 14 bases of the junction unmatched. The CDR3 spans 15 residues. CDR1 and CDR2 from the germline V gene are SGHTS and YDEGEE. CDR3 coding DNA: TGTGCCAGCGGCCTACAGGGGCGGATTTCCGAAAAACTGTTTTTT. This translates into CASGLQGRISEKLFF.

This chain links TRBV29-1 with TRBJ2-7; TRBD1 agrees at 8 bases. The CDR3 is 12 amino acids. Germline V gene sequence: CDR1 SQVTM, CDR2 ANQGSEA. With V trimmed by 6 bases and J by 2 bases, 3 bases remained unmatched. The CDR3 coding sequence is TGCAGCGTCTCGACAGGGGCCTACGAGCAGTACTTC. This codes for CSVSTGAYEQYF.

The chain is built from TRBV29-1 and TRBJ2-3, with 13 bases fitting TRBD2. The CDR3 spans 15 residues. Germline trimming cut 6 bases from V and 1 base from J; bases unmatched to any gene: 4. In germline, CDR1 is SQVTM, CDR2 ANQGSEA. In DNA form, the CDR3 reads TGCAGCGTCGTAGGACTAGCGGGGGGCACAGATACGCAGTATTTT. Residues: CSVVGLAGGTDTQYF.

This clone is a singleton in its sample. The rearrangement joins TRBV27 to TRBJ2-7; possible D gene TRBD1, 6 bases. CDR3 length: 14 residues. Germline V gene sequence: CDR1 MNHEY, CDR2 SMNVEV (reference sequence). V was cut by 6 bases and J by 8 bases, with 20 bases left in between. CDR3 protein: CASSPRDTRQQQYF. In DNA, the CDR3 is TGTGCCAGCAGCCCCCGGGACACACGACAGCAGCAGTACTTC.

The V call is TRBV30, the J call TRBJ2-1, with D perhaps TRBD2 (6 bases). Germline CDR1 is GTSNPN and CDR2 is SVGIG (reference sequence). V lost 8 bases and J lost 1, with 15 bases in between. The length of the CDR3 is 14 residues. CDR3 nucleotide sequence: TGTGCCGGGCAAGATAGCGGTTCCTACAATGAGCAGTTCTTC. Its translation is CAGQDSGSYNEQFF.